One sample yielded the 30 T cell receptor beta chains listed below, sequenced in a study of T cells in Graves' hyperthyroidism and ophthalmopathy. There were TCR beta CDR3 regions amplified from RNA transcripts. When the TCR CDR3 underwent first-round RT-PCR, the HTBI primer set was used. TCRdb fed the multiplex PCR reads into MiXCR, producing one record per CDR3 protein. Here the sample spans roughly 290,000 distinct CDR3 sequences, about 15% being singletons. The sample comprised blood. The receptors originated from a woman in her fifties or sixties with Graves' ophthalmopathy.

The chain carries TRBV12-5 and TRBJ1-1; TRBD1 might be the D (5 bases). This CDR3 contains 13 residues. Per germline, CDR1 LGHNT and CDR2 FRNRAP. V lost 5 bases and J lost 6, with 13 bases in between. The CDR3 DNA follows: TGTGCTAGTGGTCCCCGGTGGGGACCTGAAGCTTTCTTT. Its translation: CASGPRWGPEAFF.

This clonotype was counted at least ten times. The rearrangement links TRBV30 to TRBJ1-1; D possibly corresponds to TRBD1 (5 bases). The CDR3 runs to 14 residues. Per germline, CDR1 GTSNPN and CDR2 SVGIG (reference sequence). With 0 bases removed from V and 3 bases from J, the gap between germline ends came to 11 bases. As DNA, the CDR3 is TGTGCCTGGAGTGTAATCGGGGGGGACACTGAAGCTTTCTTT. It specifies CAWSVIGGDTEAFF.

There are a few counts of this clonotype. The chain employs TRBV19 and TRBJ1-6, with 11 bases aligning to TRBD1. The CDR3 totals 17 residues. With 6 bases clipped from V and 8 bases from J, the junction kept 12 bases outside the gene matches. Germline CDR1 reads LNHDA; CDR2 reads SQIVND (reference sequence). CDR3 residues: CASRSLGRTGGHSPLHF. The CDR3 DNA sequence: TGTGCCAGTAGAAGCTTGGGAAGGACAGGGGGCCATTCACCCCTCCACTTT.

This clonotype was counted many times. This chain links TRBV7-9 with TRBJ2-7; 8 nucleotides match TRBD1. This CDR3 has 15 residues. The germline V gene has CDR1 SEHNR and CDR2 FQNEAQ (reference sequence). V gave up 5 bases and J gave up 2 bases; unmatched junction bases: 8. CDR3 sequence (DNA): TGTGCCAGCAGCGACCGGACAGGGCTCCCCTACGAGCAGTACTTC. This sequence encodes CASSDRTGLPYEQYF.

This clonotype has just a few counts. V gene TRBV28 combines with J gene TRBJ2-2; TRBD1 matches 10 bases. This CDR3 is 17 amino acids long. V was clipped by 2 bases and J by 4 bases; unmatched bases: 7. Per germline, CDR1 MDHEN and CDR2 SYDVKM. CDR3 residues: CASSLRDRGLGTGELFF. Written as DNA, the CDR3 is TGTGCCAGCAGTTTAAGGGACAGGGGTTTGGGCACCGGGGAGCTGTTTTTT.

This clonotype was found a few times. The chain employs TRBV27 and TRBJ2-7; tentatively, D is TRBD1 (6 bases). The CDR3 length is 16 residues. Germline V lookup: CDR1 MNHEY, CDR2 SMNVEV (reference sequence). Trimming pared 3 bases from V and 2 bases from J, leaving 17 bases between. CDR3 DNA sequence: TGTGCCAGCAGTTTGAAGGACAGCAGATGGGCCTACGAGCAGTACTTC. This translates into CASSLKDSRWAYEQYF.

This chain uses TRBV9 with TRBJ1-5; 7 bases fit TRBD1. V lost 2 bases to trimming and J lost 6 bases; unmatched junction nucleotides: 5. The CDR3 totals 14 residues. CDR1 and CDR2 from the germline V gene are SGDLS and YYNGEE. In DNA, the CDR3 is TGTGCCAGCAGCGTTCAGGGGGAGGGTCAGCCCCAGCATTTT. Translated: CASSVQGEGQPQHF.

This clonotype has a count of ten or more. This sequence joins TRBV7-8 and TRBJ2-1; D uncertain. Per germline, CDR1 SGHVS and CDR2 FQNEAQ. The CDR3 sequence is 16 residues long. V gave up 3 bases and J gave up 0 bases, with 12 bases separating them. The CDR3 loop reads CASSLGRLSSYNEQFF. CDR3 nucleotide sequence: TGTGCCAGCAGCTTGGGAAGGTTGAGCTCCTACAATGAGCAGTTCTTC.

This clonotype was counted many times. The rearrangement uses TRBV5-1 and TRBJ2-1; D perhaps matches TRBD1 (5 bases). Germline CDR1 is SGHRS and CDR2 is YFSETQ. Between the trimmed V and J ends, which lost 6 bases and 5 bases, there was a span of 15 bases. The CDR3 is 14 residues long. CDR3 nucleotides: TGCGCCAGCAAGGAACCACAGGCAAACAATGAGCAGTTCTTC. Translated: CASKEPQANNEQFF.

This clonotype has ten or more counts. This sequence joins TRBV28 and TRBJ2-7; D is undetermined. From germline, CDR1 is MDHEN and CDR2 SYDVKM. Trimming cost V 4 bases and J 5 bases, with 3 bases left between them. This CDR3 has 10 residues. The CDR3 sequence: CASSSDEQYF. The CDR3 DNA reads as TGTGCCAGCAGTTCGGACGAGCAGTACTTC. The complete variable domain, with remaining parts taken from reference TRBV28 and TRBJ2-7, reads DVKVTQSSRYLVKRTGEKVFLECVQDMDHENMFWYRQDPGLGLRLIYFSYDVKMKEKGDIPEGYSVSREKKERFSLILESASTNQTSMYLCASSSDEQYFGPGTRLTVT.

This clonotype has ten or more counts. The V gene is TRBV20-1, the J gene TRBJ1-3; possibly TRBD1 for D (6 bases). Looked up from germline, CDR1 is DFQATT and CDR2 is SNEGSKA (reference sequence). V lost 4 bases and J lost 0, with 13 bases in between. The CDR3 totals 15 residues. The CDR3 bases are TGCAGTGCTACCTTCCCGGACAGCTCTGGAAACACCATATATTTT. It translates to CSATFPDSSGNTIYF.

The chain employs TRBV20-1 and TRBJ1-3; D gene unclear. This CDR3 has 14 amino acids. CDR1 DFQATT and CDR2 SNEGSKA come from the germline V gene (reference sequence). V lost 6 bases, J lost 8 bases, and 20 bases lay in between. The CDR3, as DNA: TGCAGTGCCCCAGCGGGCGCCAGTTGGGACACCATATATTTT. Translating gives CSAPAGASWDTIYF.

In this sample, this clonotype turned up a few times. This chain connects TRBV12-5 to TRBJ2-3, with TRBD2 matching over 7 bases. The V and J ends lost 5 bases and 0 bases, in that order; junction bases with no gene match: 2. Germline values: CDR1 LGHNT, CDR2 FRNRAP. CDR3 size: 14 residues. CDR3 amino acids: CASGLGGSTDTQYF. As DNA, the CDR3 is TGTGCTAGTGGTCTGGGGGGGAGCACAGATACGCAGTATTTT.

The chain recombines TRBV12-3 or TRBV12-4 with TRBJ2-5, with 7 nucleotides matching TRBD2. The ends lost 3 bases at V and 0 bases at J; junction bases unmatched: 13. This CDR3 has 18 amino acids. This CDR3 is CASSFGRSASGYQETQYF. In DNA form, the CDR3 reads TGTGCCAGCAGTTTTGGCCGATCGGCTAGCGGATACCAAGAGACCCAGTACTTC.

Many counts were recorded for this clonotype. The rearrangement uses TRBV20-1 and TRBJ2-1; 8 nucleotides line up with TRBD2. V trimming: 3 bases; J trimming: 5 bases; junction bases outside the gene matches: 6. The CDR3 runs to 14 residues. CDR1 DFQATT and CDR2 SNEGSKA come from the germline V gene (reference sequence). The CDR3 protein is CSARERGPDNEQFF. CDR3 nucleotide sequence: TGCAGTGCTAGGGAGCGGGGGCCCGACAATGAGCAGTTCTTC.

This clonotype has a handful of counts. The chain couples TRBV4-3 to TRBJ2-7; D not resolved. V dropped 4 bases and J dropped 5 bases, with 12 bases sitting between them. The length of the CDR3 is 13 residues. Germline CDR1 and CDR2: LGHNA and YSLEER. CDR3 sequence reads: CASSLGLGHEQYF. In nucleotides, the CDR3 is TGCGCCAGCAGCCTTGGCTTGGGCCACGAGCAGTACTTC.

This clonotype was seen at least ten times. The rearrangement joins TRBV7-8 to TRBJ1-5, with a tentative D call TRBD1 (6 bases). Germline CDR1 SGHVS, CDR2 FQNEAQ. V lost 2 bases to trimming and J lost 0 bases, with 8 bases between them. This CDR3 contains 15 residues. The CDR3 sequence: CASSLNRVSNQPQHF. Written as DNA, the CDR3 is TGTGCCAGCAGCTTAAACAGGGTTAGCAATCAGCCCCAGCATTTT. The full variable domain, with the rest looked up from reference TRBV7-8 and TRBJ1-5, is GAGVSQSPRYKVAKRGQDVALRCDPISGHVSLFWYQQALGQGPEFLTYFQNEAQLDKSGLPSDRFFAERPEGSVSTLKIQRTQQEDSAVYLCASSLNRVSNQPQHFGDGTRLSIL.

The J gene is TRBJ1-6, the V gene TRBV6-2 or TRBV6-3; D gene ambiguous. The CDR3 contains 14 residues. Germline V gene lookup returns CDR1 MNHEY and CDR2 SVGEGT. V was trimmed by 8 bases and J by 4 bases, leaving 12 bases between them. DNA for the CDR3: TGTGCCAGCGGGCGACCAGGATATAATTCACCCCTCCACTTT. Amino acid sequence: CASGRPGYNSPLHF.

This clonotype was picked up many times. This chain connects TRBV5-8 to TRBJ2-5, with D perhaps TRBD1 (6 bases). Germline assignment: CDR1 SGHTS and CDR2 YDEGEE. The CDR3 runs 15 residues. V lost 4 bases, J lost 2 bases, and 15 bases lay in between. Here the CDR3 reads CASSPSLDRQETQYF. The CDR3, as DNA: TGTGCCAGCAGCCCCTCGCTGGACAGACAAGAGACCCAGTACTTC.

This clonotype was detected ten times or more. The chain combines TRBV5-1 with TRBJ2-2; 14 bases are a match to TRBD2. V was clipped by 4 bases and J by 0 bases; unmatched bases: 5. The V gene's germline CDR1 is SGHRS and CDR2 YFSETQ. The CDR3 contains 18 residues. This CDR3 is CASSARTSGGTNTGELFF. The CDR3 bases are TGCGCCAGCAGCGCCAGGACTAGCGGGGGGACGAACACCGGGGAGCTGTTTTTT. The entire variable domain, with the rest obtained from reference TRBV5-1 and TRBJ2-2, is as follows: KAGVTQTPRYLIKTRGQQVTLSCSPISGHRSVSWYQQTPGQGLQFLFEYFSETQRNKGNFPGRFSGRQFSNSRSEMNVSTLELGDSALYLCASSARTSGGTNTGELFFGEGSRLTVL.

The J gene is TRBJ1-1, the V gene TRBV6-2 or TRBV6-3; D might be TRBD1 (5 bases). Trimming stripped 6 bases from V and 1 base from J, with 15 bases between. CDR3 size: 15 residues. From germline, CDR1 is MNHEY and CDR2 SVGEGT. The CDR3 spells CASSYGGTPNTEAFF. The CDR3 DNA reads TGTGCCAGCAGCTACGGCGGGACCCCGAACACTGAAGCTTTCTTT.

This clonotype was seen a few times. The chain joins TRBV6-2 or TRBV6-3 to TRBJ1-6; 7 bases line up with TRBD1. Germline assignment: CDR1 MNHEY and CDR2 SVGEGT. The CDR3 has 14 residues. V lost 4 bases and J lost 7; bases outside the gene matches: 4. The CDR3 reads CASSSDRRNSPLHF. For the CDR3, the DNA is TGTGCCAGCAGTTCGGACAGGAGAAATTCACCCCTCCACTTT.

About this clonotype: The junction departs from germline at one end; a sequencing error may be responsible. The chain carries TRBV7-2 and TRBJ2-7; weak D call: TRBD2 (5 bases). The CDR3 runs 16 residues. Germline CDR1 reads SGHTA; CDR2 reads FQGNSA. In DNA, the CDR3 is TGCGCCAGCAGCCCCACGGTGACTAACGTTGCCTACGAGCAGTACTTC. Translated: CASSPTVTNVAYEQYF.

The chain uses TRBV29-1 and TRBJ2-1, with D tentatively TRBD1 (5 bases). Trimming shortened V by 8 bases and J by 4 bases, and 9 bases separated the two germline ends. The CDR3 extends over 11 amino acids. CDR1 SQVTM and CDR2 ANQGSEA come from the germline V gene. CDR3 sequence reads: CSFDRYNEQFF. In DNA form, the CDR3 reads TGCAGCTTCGACAGATACAATGAGCAGTTCTTC.

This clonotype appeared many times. As DNA, the CDR3 is TGTGCCAGCAGCTCCGTCCCTAGCGGGAGGGCAGATACGCAGTATTTT. The encoded protein is CASSSVPSGRADTQYF. V and J are TRBV5-5 and TRBJ2-3; 12 bases align to TRBD2. The CDR3 runs to 16 residues. The J segment lost 4 bases and the V segment lost 3 bases, leaving 6 bases of the junction unmatched. CDR1 is SGHKS and CDR2 is YYEKEE in the germline V gene (reference sequence). The variable domain in full, completed from reference TRBV5-5 and TRBJ2-3, reads DAGVTQSPTHLIKTRGQQVTLRCSPISGHKSVSWYQQVLGQGPQFIFQYYEKEERGRGNFPDRFSARQFPNYSSELNVNALLLGDSALYLCASSSVPSGRADTQYFGPGTRLTVL.

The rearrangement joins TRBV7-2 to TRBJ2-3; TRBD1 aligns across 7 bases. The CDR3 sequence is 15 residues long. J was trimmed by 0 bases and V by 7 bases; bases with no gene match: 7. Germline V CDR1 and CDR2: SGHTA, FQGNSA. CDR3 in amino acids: CASKGDSTSTDTQYF. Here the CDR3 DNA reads TGTGCCAGCAAGGGGGACAGCACTAGCACAGATACGCAGTATTTT.

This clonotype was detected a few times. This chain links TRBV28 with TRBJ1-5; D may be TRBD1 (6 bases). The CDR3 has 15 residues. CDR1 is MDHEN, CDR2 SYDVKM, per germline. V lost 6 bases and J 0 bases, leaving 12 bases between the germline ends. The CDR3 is CASRTGQYSNQPQHF. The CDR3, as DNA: TGTGCCAGCAGAACAGGACAGTATAGCAATCAGCCCCAGCATTTT.

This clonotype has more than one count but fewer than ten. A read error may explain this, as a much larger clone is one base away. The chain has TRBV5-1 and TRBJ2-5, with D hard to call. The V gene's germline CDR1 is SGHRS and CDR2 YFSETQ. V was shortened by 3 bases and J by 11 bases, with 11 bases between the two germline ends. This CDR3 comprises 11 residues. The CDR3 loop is CASSSAGRQYF. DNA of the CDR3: TGCGCCAGCAGCTCGGCCGGCAGACAGTACTTC.

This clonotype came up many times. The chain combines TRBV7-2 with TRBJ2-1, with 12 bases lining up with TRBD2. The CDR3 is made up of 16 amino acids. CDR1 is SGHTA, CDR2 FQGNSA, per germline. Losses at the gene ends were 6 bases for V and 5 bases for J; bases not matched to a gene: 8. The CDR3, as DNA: TGTGCCAGCAGGCTCTCAGGACTAGCGGGACACAATGAGCAGTTCTTC. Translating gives CASRLSGLAGHNEQFF.

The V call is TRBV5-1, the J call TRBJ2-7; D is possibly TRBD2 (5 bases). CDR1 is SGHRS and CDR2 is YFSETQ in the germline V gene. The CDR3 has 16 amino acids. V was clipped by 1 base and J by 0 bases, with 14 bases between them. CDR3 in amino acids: CASSLSPLGSSYEQYF. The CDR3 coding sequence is TGCGCCAGCAGCTTGTCCCCGCTTGGGAGCTCCTACGAGCAGTACTTC.